This T cell receptor (beta chain) was sequenced during a study of blood T cell repertoires in COVID-19. Study background: Acute and convalescent COVID-19 samples came from the United States, Italy and Spain.

Clones were sequenced by immunoSEQ multiplex PCR, and TCRdb holds only the in-frame ones, with some missing. The sample holds 130,000 to 150,000 clones, over 80% seen once. V lost 5 bases, J lost 2 bases, and 10 bases lay in between. Germline V gene sequence: CDR1 SGHDN, CDR2 FVKESK. This CDR3 comprises 14 residues. In terms of age and location, participants ranged from roughly 18 to 95 years and lived in under 30 US areas. Participant-given clinical history determined each cohort assignment. Recovery meant two consecutive negative NP/OP PCR tests, professional clearance, or resolved symptoms. The chain recombines TRBV14 with TRBJ2-1, with D possibly being TRBD2 (5 bases). The TCR originated in a man between 60 and 75 years old who had recovered from COVID-19. Material: PBMCs or T cells enriched from blood (not recorded which). CDR3 nucleotide sequence: TGTGCCAGCAGCTTGGCTAGCACCTACAATGAGCAGTTCTTC. The encoded protein is CASSLASTYNEQFF.